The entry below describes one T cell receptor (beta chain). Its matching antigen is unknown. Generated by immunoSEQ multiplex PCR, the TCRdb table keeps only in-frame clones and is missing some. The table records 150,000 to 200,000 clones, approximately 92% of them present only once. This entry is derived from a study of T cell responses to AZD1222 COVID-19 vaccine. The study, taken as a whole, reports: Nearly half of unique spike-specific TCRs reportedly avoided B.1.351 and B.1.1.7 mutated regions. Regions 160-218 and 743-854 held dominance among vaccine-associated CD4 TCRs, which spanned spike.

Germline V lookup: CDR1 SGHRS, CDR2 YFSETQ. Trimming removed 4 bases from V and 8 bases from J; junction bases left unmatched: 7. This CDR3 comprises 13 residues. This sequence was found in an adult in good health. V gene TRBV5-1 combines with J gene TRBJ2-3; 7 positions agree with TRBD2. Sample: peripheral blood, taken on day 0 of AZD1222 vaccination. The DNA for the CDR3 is TGCGCCAGCAGCCCCGGCGGGGAGGGTACGCAGTATTTT. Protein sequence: CASSPGGEGTQYF. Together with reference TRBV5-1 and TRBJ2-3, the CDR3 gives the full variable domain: KAGVTQTPRYLIKTRGQQVTLSCSPISGHRSVSWYQQTPGQGLQFLFEYFSETQRNKGNFPGRFSGRQFSNSRSEMNVSTLELGDSALYLCASSPGGEGTQYFGPGTRLTVL.